Listed below are T cell receptor beta chains from one sample, sequenced in a study of cytomegalovirus exposure and HLA in healthy donors. Data came from immunoSEQ multiplex PCR; TCRdb stores just in-frame clones and leaves some out. The repertoire holds about 49,000 clones, around nine tenths seen once, with approximately 1.4% in the top ten. Specimen: PBMCs. All receptors come from a man between 18 and 35 years old in good health and CMV-seronegative. Each CDR3 is given without its conserved first and last residue. Fields, in order: V gene, CDR3 protein.

V gene: TRBV7-8
CDR3 protein: ASSTRGPGTVGVPKQF

V gene: TRBV27
CDR3 protein: ASSGQKNTEAF

V gene: TRBV30
CDR3 protein: AWSRVASYEQY

V gene: TRBV10-3
CDR3 protein: AISNGLAGGYTGELF

V gene: TRBV4-1
CDR3 protein: ASSQDPLRTGPTYEQY

V gene: TRBV27
CDR3 protein: ASSLLAGAYNEQF

V gene: TRBV2
CDR3 protein: ASSEPALQLNTEAF

V gene: TRBV4-1
CDR3 protein: ASSQSSDRRVF

V gene: TRBV19
CDR3 protein: ASSRGLAGVVSYEQY

V gene: TRBV28
CDR3 protein: ASSLPRSSGANVLT

V gene: TRBV28
CDR3 protein: ASMLGTLAGVGNEQF

V gene: TRBV6-4
CDR3 protein: ASRITGGGYT

V gene: TRBV4-1
CDR3 protein: ASSQGDRGTDTQY

V gene: TRBV5-1
CDR3 protein: ASSLRTDTDTQY